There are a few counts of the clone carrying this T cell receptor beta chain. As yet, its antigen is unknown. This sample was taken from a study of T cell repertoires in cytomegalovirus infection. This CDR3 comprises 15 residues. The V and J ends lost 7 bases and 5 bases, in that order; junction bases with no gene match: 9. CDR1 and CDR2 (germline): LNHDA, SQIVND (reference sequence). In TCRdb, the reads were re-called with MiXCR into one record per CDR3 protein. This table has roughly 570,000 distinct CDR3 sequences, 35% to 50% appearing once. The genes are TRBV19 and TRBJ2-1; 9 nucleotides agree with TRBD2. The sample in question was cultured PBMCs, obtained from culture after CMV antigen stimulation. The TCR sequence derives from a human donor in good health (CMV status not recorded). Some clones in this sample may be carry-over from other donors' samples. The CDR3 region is CASMGVAGANNEQFF. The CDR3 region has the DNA TGTGCCAGTATGGGGGTAGCGGGAGCAAACAATGAGCAGTTCTTC. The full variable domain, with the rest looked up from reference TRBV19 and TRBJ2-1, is DGGITQSPKYLFRKEGQNVTLSCEQNLNHDAMYWYRQDPGQGLRLIYYSQIVNDFQKGDIAEGYSVSREKKESFPLTVTSAQKNPTAFYLCASMGVAGANNEQFFGPGTRLTVL.